The clone carrying this TCR beta chain was counted many times. An end of the junction differs from the germline gene, which may be a read error. TCRdb reanalysed the 5' RACE reads using MiXCR and keeps one entry per CDR3 protein. The sample shows 200,000 to 300,000 distinct CDR3 sequences, under 12% of them seen only once. This entry belongs to a study of CD8 T cells in ankylosing spondylitis. The germline V gene encodes CDR1 SGHTA and CDR2 FQGNSA. The CDR3 extends over 14 amino acids. The sample was blood, either unsorted or a sorted T cell fraction (not recorded which). This chain joins TRBV7-2 and TRBJ2-7, with 8 bases matching TRBD2. This receptor was obtained from a male donor with ankylosing spondylitis or in good health (not recorded which). The CDR3: CASSLASGSYEQYF. The DNA of the CDR3 is TGTGCCAGCAGTTTAGCCAGCGGGAGCTACGAGCAGTACTTC. The whole variable domain, remainder taken from reference TRBV7-2 and TRBJ2-7, is GAGVSQSPSNKVTEKGKDVELRCDPISGHTALYWYRQSLGQGLEFLIYFQGNSAPDKSGLPSDRFSAERTGGSVSTLTIQRTQQEDSAVYLCASSLASGSYEQYFGPGTRLTVT.